This paragraph reports one TCR beta chain. Its antigen remains unknown. Peripheral blood was collected from the related graft donor on the marrow donation day. The V end lost 5 bases, the J end lost 3 bases, and 10 bases lay between the germline ends. The CDR3 covers 13 residues. Germline lookup yields CDR1 SGHTA and CDR2 FQGTGA. The method was immunoSEQ multiplex PCR; TCRdb's version includes in-frame clones alone and lacks a portion of them. The profile shows tens of thousands of clones, roughly 93% of them singletons. The sample is drawn from a study of T cells after posttransplantation cyclophosphamide. Findings and limits, study-wide: TRB clonality was highly associated with recipient CMV seropositivity and reactivation. Skin or GI-infiltrating T cells shared few TRB sequences with blood. Donor-recipient repertoire similarity was low at 1-2 months, rising over year one.

The specimen was PBMCs. This sequence joins TRBV7-3 and TRBJ1-1; D not certain. The receptor was isolated from a woman aged 50 to 65 in good health and a related stem cell transplant donor. As DNA, the CDR3 is TGTGCCAGCAGCCGAGGTGCGGACACTGAAGCTTTCTTT. This gives the protein CASSRGADTEAFF.